This T cell receptor (beta chain) was captured by sequencing in a study of CD8+ T cells in alopecia areata. It was cDNA, reverse transcribed from extracted RNA, that served as the sequencing template. The method was immunoSEQ multiplex PCR; TCRdb's version includes in-frame clones alone and lacks a portion of them. Altogether 130,000 to 150,000 clones are present, roughly 80% being singletons, with the ten largest covering roughly 25%. Details on this clone: Its antigen is unidentified.

Treatment described: oral pan-JAK inhibitor, 5-10 mg twice daily. CDR1 is SEHNR, CDR2 FQNEAQ, per germline (reference sequence). V lost 5 bases and J lost 0; bases outside the gene matches: 4. CDR3 length equals 15 residues. Study findings and constraints: Alopecia totalis/universalis scalp especially showed more expanded CD8+ clones than normal scalp.

Sequenced here: CD8+ T cells sorted from blood, sampled at week 4, from a patient treated with tofacitinib. The chain is built from TRBV7-9 and TRBJ2-1, with 7 bases lining up with TRBD1. This TCR was recovered from a human donor with alopecia areata. CDR3 protein: CASSQQGSSYNEQFF. CDR3 bases: TGTGCCAGCAGCCAACAGGGGAGCTCCTACAATGAGCAGTTCTTC.